The present TCR beta chain was sequenced within a study of cytomegalovirus exposure and HLA in healthy donors. Study-level information: HLA-typed donors were the source of approximately 80 million unique TCRs held in an early data release.

The CDR3 is made up of 16 amino acids. Trimming took 3 bases from V and 1 from J, leaving 15 bases between them. Germline CDR1 is LGHNA and CDR2 is YSLEER. PCR involved 60 Vbeta and 13 Jbeta primers. Produced via immunoSEQ multiplex PCR; TCRdb's table is partial and in-frame only. This repertoire includes about 140,000 clones. This TCR derives from a man between 40 and 49 years old in good health and CMV-seronegative. Material: PBMCs. The chain joins TRBV4-3 to TRBJ1-2, with a possible D match to TRBD1 (6 bases). This CDR3 is CASSQAAQGNNYGYTF. The CDR3 bases are TGCGCCAGCAGCCAGGCGGCACAGGGAAATAACTATGGCTACACCTTC.